The 26 T cell receptor beta chains below all came from one sample that was sequenced in a study of cytomegalovirus exposure and HLA in healthy donors. PCR involved 60 Vbeta and 13 Jbeta primers. TCRdb keeps only in-frame clones here, not all; method: immunoSEQ multiplex PCR. This table has over 130,000 clones, approximately 78% appearing once. What was sequenced was PBMCs. The receptors derive from a woman in her thirties or forties in good health and CMV-seropositive.

This clone is medium-sized. The chain combines TRBV13 with TRBJ2-1; 8 bases line up with TRBD2. The CDR3 is made up of 15 amino acids. Germline CDR1 is PRHDT and CDR2 is FYEKMQ (reference sequence). V dropped 2 bases and J dropped 12; count of bases not matched to a gene: 12. CDR3 protein: CASSLSAGGGVRQFF. In nucleotides, the CDR3 is TGTGCCAGCAGCTTATCGGCGGGAGGAGGGGTTAGGCAGTTCTTC.

By sample fraction, this clone is medium-sized (0.01 to 0.1%). This sample includes further DNA sequences coding for the same CDR3. The rearrangement uses TRBV27 and TRBJ2-3; D unresolved. Germline V gene data show CDR1 as MNHEY and CDR2 as SMNVEV (reference sequence). CDR3 length equals 13 residues. V dropped 0 bases and J dropped 4 bases, with 5 bases sitting between them. CDR3 sequence (DNA): TGTGCCAGCAGTTTATCGAGGCCAGATACGCAGTATTTT. It encodes CASSLSRPDTQYF.

The V gene is TRBV5-4, the J gene TRBJ2-3; possibly TRBD1 for D (5 bases). The CDR3 sequence is 15 residues long. CDR1 is SGHNT and CDR2 is YYREEE in the germline V gene (reference sequence). With 1 base removed from V and 2 bases from J, the gap between germline ends came to 11 bases. CDR3 protein: CASSLSTGITDTQYF. In nucleotides, the CDR3 is TGTGCCAGCAGCTTGAGTACAGGAATCACAGATACGCAGTATTTT.

The chain links TRBV5-6 to TRBJ2-3, with D possibly TRBD2 on 6 matching bases. The CDR3 is made up of 16 amino acids. The V and J ends lost 1 base and 0 bases respectively, with 12 bases between them. Germline CDR1 and CDR2: SGHDT and YYEEEE. The CDR3 DNA reads as TGTGCCAGCAGCTTGTACGGCGGGATCAGCACAGATACGCAGTATTTT. Encoded protein: CASSLYGGISTDTQYF.

This sequence joins TRBV4-2 and TRBJ2-5; 7 bases match TRBD2. This CDR3 spans 13 amino acids. Germline V gives CDR1 LGHNA, CDR2 YNFKEQ. V lost 2 bases and J lost 5; bases outside the gene matches: 2. DNA for the CDR3: TGTGCCAGCAGCCAAACTAGCGAGGAGACCCAGTACTTC. Translation gives CASSQTSEETQYF.

The rearrangement joins TRBV29-1 to TRBJ2-5; D gene uncertain. The CDR3 is made up of 12 amino acids. Trimming stripped 5 bases from V and 2 bases from J, with 9 bases between. CDR1 and CDR2 (germline): SQVTM, ANQGSEA. This CDR3 is CSVRQVQETQYF. CDR3 nucleotide sequence: TGCAGCGTTCGCCAGGTGCAAGAGACCCAGTACTTC.

V gene TRBV7-2 combines with J gene TRBJ2-1; 8 bases are a match to TRBD2. Germline CDR1 is SGHTA and CDR2 is FQGNSA. CDR3 size: 15 residues. Losses at the gene ends were 5 bases for V and 5 bases for J; bases not matched to a gene: 8. The CDR3 protein is CASSPPGGSHNEQFF. For the CDR3, the DNA is TGTGCCAGCAGCCCCCCGGGGGGGAGCCACAATGAGCAGTTCTTC.

The V gene is TRBV6-1, the J gene TRBJ2-7, with 10 positions matching TRBD1. With 6 bases clipped from V and 1 base from J, the junction kept 3 bases outside the gene matches. CDR1 and CDR2 (germline): MNHNS, SASEGT. The CDR3 runs 14 residues. CDR3 region: CASRDRGPSYEQYF. The DNA of the CDR3 is TGTGCCAGCAGAGACAGGGGGCCTTCCTACGAGCAGTACTTC.

V is TRBV5-8 and J is TRBJ2-7, with D possibly TRBD1 on 5 matching bases. The CDR3 extends over 14 amino acids. Germline CDR1 is SGHTS and CDR2 is YDEGEE. The germline V and J ends were trimmed by 4 bases and 2 bases, with 13 bases remaining between them. The CDR3 loop reads CASSQGVAAYEQYF. In nucleotides, the CDR3 is TGTGCCAGCAGCCAGGGCGTCGCCGCCTACGAGCAGTACTTC.

This rearrangement joins TRBV5-3 to TRBJ1-1; 9 bases match TRBD1. TRBV5-3 is an ORF, and what it does is uncertain. The CDR3 sequence is 13 residues long. V trimming: 3 bases; J trimming: 10 bases; junction bases outside the gene matches: 7. The CDR3 sequence: CARSSKRQGGAFF. Here the CDR3 DNA reads TGTGCCAGAAGCTCAAAGAGACAGGGGGGAGCTTTCTTT.

The rearrangement links TRBV5-1 to TRBJ2-1; 9 bases are a match to TRBD2. In germline, CDR1 is SGHRS, CDR2 YFSETQ. CDR3 size: 16 residues. V shed 2 bases, J shed 4 bases, and the junction held 7 bases outside the gene matches. CDR3 loop: CASSFSGSGSYNEQFF. The CDR3, as DNA: TGCGCCAGCAGCTTTAGCGGGAGTGGGTCTTACAATGAGCAGTTCTTC.

The rearrangement links TRBV6-5 to TRBJ1-2; D remains unclear. CDR1 MNHEY and CDR2 SVGAGI come from the germline V gene. This CDR3 region has 14 residues. V lost 0 bases to trimming and J lost 2 bases, with 7 bases between them. The CDR3 DNA sequence: TGTGCCAGCAGTTACTCGGGCGGGAACTATGGCTACACCTTC. Its protein product is CASSYSGGNYGYTF.

This clone was recorded a few times. This chain uses TRBV29-1 with TRBJ2-1; tentatively, D is TRBD1 (6 bases). CDR3 length: 13 amino acids. Trimming left V 5 bases short and J 0 bases short, with 8 bases between. The germline gives CDR1 SQVTM, CDR2 ANQGSEA. The CDR3 region is CSVIRGSYNEQFF. The DNA of the CDR3 is TGCAGCGTTATCAGGGGCTCCTACAATGAGCAGTTCTTC.

V is TRBV7-9 and J is TRBJ2-7; TRBD2 aligns across 12 bases. The CDR3 covers 15 residues. Germline V CDR1 and CDR2: SEHNR, FQNEAQ (reference sequence). The ends lost 1 base at V and 5 bases at J; junction bases unmatched: 3. DNA of the CDR3: TGTGCCAGCAGCTTAGTGACTAGCGGGAGCCACGAGCAGTACTTC. Its protein is CASSLVTSGSHEQYF.

As for this clone: A junction end diverges from the germline sequence, so it may reflect a read error. The chain is built from TRBV7-9 and TRBJ2-7, with TRBD2 matching 7 bases. In germline, CDR1 is SEHNR, CDR2 FQNEAQ (reference sequence). The CDR3 sequence is 15 residues long. The CDR3 protein is CSSSLLSGLAYEQYF. The CDR3 coding sequence is TGTTCCAGCAGCTTACTTTCCGGACTAGCCTACGAGCAGTACTTC.

The rearrangement uses TRBV7-9 and TRBJ2-1, with 9 nucleotides matching TRBD1. V gave up 6 bases and J gave up 0 bases; unmatched junction bases: 6. The CDR3 contains 16 residues. Germline values: CDR1 SEHNR, CDR2 FQNEAQ (reference sequence). CDR3 amino acids: CASRPKTGGSYNEQFF. CDR3 bases: TGTGCCAGCAGACCTAAGACAGGGGGCTCCTACAATGAGCAGTTCTTC.

This clone was recorded only once. The rearrangement uses TRBV6-1 and TRBJ1-3, with 7 bases aligning to TRBD1. Germline V gives CDR1 MNHNS, CDR2 SASEGT. The V gene end was trimmed by 7 bases and the J gene end by 2 bases; junction bases not matched to a gene: 5. The CDR3 is 14 residues long. The CDR3 spells CASKSDRAGNTIYF. The CDR3 bases are TGTGCCAGCAAATCAGACAGGGCTGGAAACACCATATATTTT.

The CDR3 DNA reads as TGTGCCAGCAGCTTCGACATGAGCAATCAGCCCCAGCATTTT. This sequence encodes CASSFDMSNQPQHF. The chain has TRBV5-4 and TRBJ1-5; no reliable D call. Trimming pared 2 bases from V and 1 base from J, leaving 7 bases between. Germline CDR1 and CDR2: SGHNT and YYREEE (reference sequence). This CDR3 is built from 14 residues.

The chain's CDR3 is CASSRPGQGVYEQYF. The DNA of the CDR3 is TGTGCCAGCAGCCGGCCGGGACAGGGGGTTTACGAGCAGTACTTC. V and J are TRBV7-2 and TRBJ2-7; 11 positions agree with TRBD1. Germline CDR1 and CDR2: SGHTA and FQGNSA. This CDR3 region has 15 residues. V gave up 5 bases and J gave up 4 bases; unmatched junction bases: 7.

V gene TRBV19 combines with J gene TRBJ1-5; TRBD1 aligns across 7 bases. The CDR3 has 15 amino acids. In germline, CDR1 is LNHDA, CDR2 SQIVND (reference sequence). V was pared by 4 bases and J by 5 bases, with 8 bases of the junction left unmatched. This CDR3 reads CASSTLRQGHQPQHF. The CDR3 DNA follows: TGTGCCAGTAGTACGCTTCGACAGGGTCATCAGCCCCAGCATTTT. The full variable domain, completed using reference TRBV19 and TRBJ1-5, is DGGITQSPKYLFRKEGQNVTLSCEQNLNHDAMYWYRQDPGQGLRLIYYSQIVNDFQKGDIAEGYSVSREKKESFPLTVTSAQKNPTAFYLCASSTLRQGHQPQHFGDGTRLSIL.

This clone was seen once. This sequence joins TRBV19 and TRBJ1-5, with D possibly TRBD1 on 6 matching bases. Trimming took off 3 bases at V and 9 bases at J, with 15 bases between the two ends. This CDR3 comprises 14 residues. Germline V gene lookup returns CDR1 LNHDA and CDR2 SQIVND (reference sequence). The CDR3: CASSISWGHRPQHF. CDR3 DNA sequence: TGTGCCAGTAGTATTTCATGGGGACATCGGCCCCAGCATTTT.

The rearrangement joins TRBV28 to TRBJ2-5; TRBD1 is a possible D gene (6 bases). With 2 bases removed from V and 2 bases from J, the gap between germline ends came to 6 bases. The CDR3 contains 13 residues. Germline CDR1 MDHEN, CDR2 SYDVKM. In nucleotides, the CDR3 is TGTGCCAGCAGTTTAAGGGGGCAAGAGACCCAGTACTTC. Its protein product is CASSLRGQETQYF.

This chain connects TRBV4-1 to TRBJ1-5; 7 nucleotides match TRBD1. CDR1 MGHRA and CDR2 YSYEKL come from the germline V gene. This CDR3 contains 15 residues. V shed 6 bases and J 0 bases; nucleotides not matched to a gene: 5. CDR3: CASSRQGGSNQPQHF. CDR3 in DNA: TGCGCCAGCAGTAGACAGGGAGGTAGCAATCAGCCCCAGCATTTT.

Written as DNA, the CDR3 is TGTGCCAGCAGGCGGGACTATGGCTACACCTTC. Translating gives CASRRDYGYTF. The gene calls are TRBV2 and TRBJ1-2; D remains ambiguous. Trimming removed 6 bases from V and 3 bases from J, with 5 bases in between. CDR1 is SNHLY, CDR2 FYNNEI, per germline. The CDR3 has 11 residues.

The chain uses TRBV23-1 and TRBJ2-7, with 7 bases identical to TRBD2. TRBV23-1 is given ORF status, its function remaining uncertain. Trimming removed 2 bases from V and 3 bases from J; junction bases left unmatched: 7. This CDR3 is 15 amino acids long. CDR3 residues: CASSQRERGGYEQYF. CDR3 DNA: TGCGCCAGCAGTCAAAGGGAGCGGGGCGGCTACGAGCAGTACTTC.

This clone was observed a few times. This chain joins TRBV11-2 and TRBJ1-1, with TRBD1 as a possible D gene (5 bases). Looked up from germline, CDR1 is SGHAT and CDR2 is FQNNGV. The CDR3 extends over 16 amino acids. The V gene lost 3 bases and the J gene lost 0 bases, with 14 bases spanning the gap. The CDR3 nucleotides read TGTGCCAGCAGCTTTACCCCGACAGATTTGAACACTGAAGCTTTCTTT. It yields the protein CASSFTPTDLNTEAFF.